This entry lists 29 T cell receptor beta chains sequenced from one sample in a study of response to subunit inactivated influenza vaccine. One entry per CDR3 protein, called by TCRdb with MiXCR from the RT-PCR reads. The sample consists of about 180,000 distinct CDR3 sequences, nearly 9.5% of them appearing once. Specimen: non-naive T cells sorted from PBMCs, collected on the day of vaccination. Source of these receptors: a man aged 45-60 years who received an inactivated influenza vaccine.

This clonotype was observed many times. This sequence joins TRBV5-1 and TRBJ2-7; perhaps TRBD2 as D (5 bases). The germline CDR1 and CDR2 sequences are SGHRS and YFSETQ. V gave up 6 bases and J gave up 2 bases, with 9 bases separating them. The CDR3 has 12 amino acids. CDR3 sequence reads: CASKDGAYEQYF. CDR3 nucleotides: TGCGCCAGCAAGGACGGGGCCTACGAGCAGTACTTC.

V usage is TRBV5-5 and J usage is TRBJ2-1; D uncertain. Trimming cost V 0 bases and J 6 bases, with 4 bases left between them. The length of the CDR3 is 12 residues. Germline CDR1 reads SGHKS; CDR2 reads YYEKEE (reference sequence). DNA of the CDR3: TGTGCCAGCAGCTTGGGTATCAATGAGCAGTTCTTC. This codes for CASSLGINEQFF.

This clonotype was counted many times. The rearrangement uses TRBV6-2 or TRBV6-3 and TRBJ1-5; D gene ambiguous. The CDR3 runs to 13 residues. Germline V lookup: CDR1 MNHEY, CDR2 SVGEGT. The V end was cut by 3 bases, the J end by 9 bases, with 12 bases between. This chain's CDR3 is CASSYTVPRPQHF. The CDR3 DNA sequence: TGTGCCAGCAGTTATACAGTGCCGAGGCCCCAGCATTTT.

The chain is built from TRBV6-1 and TRBJ1-4, with D hard to call. The V end was cut by 6 bases, the J end by 5 bases, with 4 bases between. Germline V gene data show CDR1 as MNHNS and CDR2 as SASEGT. The CDR3 length is 11 residues. The CDR3 nucleotides are TGTGCCAGCAGACGGAATGAAAAACTGTTTTTT. Protein: CASRRNEKLFF.

This clonotype was detected only a few times. The rearrangement joins TRBV20-1 to TRBJ2-7; TRBD2 matches 11 bases. V trimming: 2 bases; J trimming: 3 bases; junction bases outside the gene matches: 6. Germline assignment: CDR1 DFQATT and CDR2 SNEGSKA (reference sequence). The CDR3 consists of 15 residues. The CDR3: CSARSGTSGVYEQYF. As DNA, the CDR3 is TGCAGTGCTAGAAGCGGGACTAGCGGTGTCTACGAGCAGTACTTC.

Only a few counts were recorded for this clonotype. The chain has TRBV6-5 and TRBJ2-5; D is ambiguous. Between the trimmed V and J ends, which lost 5 bases and 4 bases, there was a span of 11 bases. The CDR3 contains 13 residues. In germline, CDR1 is MNHEY, CDR2 SVGAGI. The CDR3 reads CASSKSVRETQYF. Here the CDR3 DNA reads TGTGCCAGCAGTAAATCAGTACGAGAGACCCAGTACTTC.

This clonotype has a handful of counts. This rearrangement joins TRBV20-1 to TRBJ2-5; 8 nucleotides align to TRBD2. CDR1 is DFQATT and CDR2 is SNEGSKA in the germline V gene (reference sequence). This CDR3 region has 16 residues. V lost 4 bases and J lost 5; bases outside the gene matches: 15. In nucleotides, the CDR3 is TGCAGTGCTATCCCTGAGCCGGGGGGGGCATCCGAGACCCAGTACTTC. It translates to CSAIPEPGGASETQYF.

Ten or more counts support this clonotype. This chain uses TRBV6-2 or TRBV6-3 with TRBJ1-5, with D hard to call. Germline loops: CDR1 MNHEY, CDR2 SVGEGT. The CDR3 is made up of 16 amino acids. Between the trimmed V and J ends, which lost 2 bases and 0 bases, there was a span of 11 bases. The CDR3: CASSYLRMYSNQPQHF. The CDR3 region has the DNA TGTGCCAGCAGTTACCTGAGGATGTATAGCAATCAGCCCCAGCATTTT.

This clonotype was seen more than once but under ten times. V is TRBV20-1 and J is TRBJ2-7, with 7 bases fitting TRBD2. V gave up 1 base and J gave up 6 bases; unmatched junction bases: 15. Germline assignment: CDR1 DFQATT and CDR2 SNEGSKA (reference sequence). This CDR3 contains 16 residues. The CDR3 reads CSARVRAGTILSEQYF. CDR3 in DNA: TGCAGTGCTAGAGTGAGGGCAGGGACTATTTTAAGCGAGCAGTACTTC.

This clonotype showed up just once. V and J are TRBV5-1 and TRBJ1-5; 7 positions agree with TRBD1. The trim removed 2 bases at V and 0 bases at J, leaving 14 bases unmatched. This CDR3 contains 19 residues. Per germline, CDR1 SGHRS and CDR2 YFSETQ. The CDR3 DNA reads TGCGCCAGCAGCTTTCAATTGGACAGGAGGTCCCCTAGCAATCAGCCCCAGCATTTT. It is translated as CASSFQLDRRSPSNQPQHF.

The chain employs TRBV7-9 and TRBJ1-4; the D is unclear. The CDR3 runs to 13 residues. Trimming shortened V by 2 bases and J by 6 bases, and 7 bases separated the two germline ends. Germline loops: CDR1 SEHNR, CDR2 FQNEAQ (reference sequence). As DNA, the CDR3 is TGTGCCAGCAGCTTAAATACTTATGAAAAACTGTTTTTT. Its protein product is CASSLNTYEKLFF.

This clonotype was seen only a few times. The J gene is TRBJ1-6, the V gene TRBV30; possibly TRBD1 for D (6 bases). Per the germline V gene, CDR1 is GTSNPN and CDR2 is SVGIG (reference sequence). The CDR3 loop spans 13 amino acids. With 4 bases removed from V and 7 bases from J, the gap between germline ends came to 11 bases. The CDR3 reads CAWNRADNSPLHF. The CDR3 DNA sequence: TGTGCCTGGAACAGGGCTGACAATTCACCCCTCCACTTT. The full variable domain, its missing parts supplied by reference TRBV30 and TRBJ1-6, is SQTIHQWPATLVQPVGSPLSLECTVEGTSNPNLYWYRQAAGRGLQLLFYSVGIGQISSEVPQNLSASRPQDRQFILSSKKLLLSDSGFYLCAWNRADNSPLHFGNGTRLTVT.

This clonotype was observed at least ten times. This chain links TRBV12-3 or TRBV12-4 with TRBJ2-5; D is ambiguous. This CDR3 has 15 amino acids. V gave up 6 bases and J gave up 4 bases, with 18 bases separating them. CDR3 sequence reads: CASSSDRSDRETQYF. The DNA for the CDR3 is TGTGCCAGCAGCTCAGACCGGAGTGATAGAGAGACCCAGTACTTC.

This sequence joins TRBV5-6 and TRBJ2-2; the match to TRBD2 covers 7 bases. V shed 9 bases and J 5 bases; nucleotides not matched to a gene: 13. CDR3 size: 15 residues. The germline V gene encodes CDR1 SGHDT and CDR2 YYEEEE. The CDR3 protein is CATGRSGAETGELFF. CDR3 nucleotides: TGTGCCACCGGACGAAGCGGGGCGGAAACCGGGGAGCTGTTTTTT.

This clonotype was counted at least ten times. V gene TRBV5-1 combines with J gene TRBJ1-1; 7 bases fit TRBD1. The CDR3 has 17 amino acids. From germline, CDR1 is SGHRS and CDR2 YFSETQ. V gave up 1 base and J gave up 5 bases; unmatched junction bases: 14. The CDR3 loop is CASSLTLDRKRGTEAFF. CDR3 coding DNA: TGCGCCAGCAGCTTGACTTTGGACAGGAAAAGGGGGACTGAAGCTTTCTTT.

In its sample, this clonotype was seen many times. This rearrangement joins TRBV11-1 to TRBJ2-3; no definite D call. Germline values: CDR1 SGHAT, CDR2 FQDESV (reference sequence). The CDR3 is 12 amino acids. The germline V and J ends were trimmed by 5 bases and 7 bases, with 10 bases remaining between them. The CDR3 sequence: CASSPSRNTQYF. DNA for the CDR3: TGTGCCAGCAGCCCATCTAGAAATACGCAGTATTTT.

This clonotype was seen a handful of times. V usage is TRBV18 and J usage is TRBJ1-5; 7 bases agree with TRBD1. J gave up 1 base and V 4 bases, and 7 bases lay outside the gene matches. The CDR3 contains 16 residues. Germline CDR1 and CDR2: KGHSH and LQKENI. The CDR3 is CASSHSDRVSNQPQHF. Written as DNA, the CDR3 is TGTGCCAGCTCACATTCCGACAGGGTAAGCAATCAGCCCCAGCATTTT.

This clonotype was seen at least ten times. J is TRBJ2-3 and V is TRBV10-3, with D hard to call. The CDR3 length is 16 residues. Looked up from germline, CDR1 is ENHRY and CDR2 is SYGVKD. V lost 0 bases to trimming and J lost 4 bases, with 14 bases between them. The CDR3 DNA sequence: TGTGCCATCAGTGAGTCCTTACTCCCAGGCGCAGATACGCAGTATTTT. This encodes CAISESLLPGADTQYF.

The chain recombines TRBV5-1 with TRBJ1-6; D remains ambiguous. The CDR3 is 15 residues long. Germline V lookup: CDR1 SGHRS, CDR2 YFSETQ. With 4 bases removed from V and 7 bases from J, the gap between germline ends came to 15 bases. The CDR3 DNA reads as TGCGCCAGCAGCCCCATGGCAGCGGGCAATTCACCCCTCCACTTT. Translated: CASSPMAAGNSPLHF.

This clonotype has just a few counts. The J gene is TRBJ2-7, the V gene TRBV3-1; possible D gene TRBD2, 7 bases. The germline gives CDR1 LGHDT, CDR2 YNNKEL (reference sequence). With 1 base removed from V and 9 bases from J, the gap between germline ends came to 13 bases. This CDR3 spans 13 amino acids. The CDR3 nucleotides are TGTGCCAGCAGCCAAGCGGGGGGCACGGCGCAGTACTTC. It yields the protein CASSQAGGTAQYF.

This chain connects TRBV7-2 to TRBJ2-1; 16 bases are a match to TRBD2. This CDR3 is 15 amino acids long. V trimming: 1 base; J trimming: 13 bases; junction bases outside the gene matches: 4. CDR1 and CDR2 from the germline V gene are SGHTA and FQGNSA. The CDR3, as DNA: TGTGCCAGCAGCTTAGAAGGGACTAGCGGGAGGGGACAGTTCTTC. Translation: CASSLEGTSGRGQFF.

This clonotype has only a few counts. The CDR3 DNA is TGCGCCAGCAGCCCCCATCAGGCCACTCCGAACACTGAAGCTTTCTTT. It encodes CASSPHQATPNTEAFF. The genes are TRBV5-1 and TRBJ1-1; the D is unclear. CDR1 is SGHRS, CDR2 YFSETQ, per germline. V dropped 4 bases and J dropped 1 base, with 17 bases sitting between them. The CDR3 is made up of 16 amino acids.

V usage is TRBV14 and J usage is TRBJ2-7; D possibly corresponds to TRBD1 (5 bases). The germline CDR1 and CDR2 sequences are SGHDN and FVKESK. With 2 bases removed from V and 1 base from J, the gap between germline ends came to 9 bases. The CDR3 has 14 amino acids. CDR3 sequence reads: CASSQFYRSYEQYF. The CDR3 DNA reads TGTGCCAGCAGCCAATTTTACAGGTCCTACGAGCAGTACTTC. The whole variable domain, remainder taken from reference TRBV14 and TRBJ2-7, is EAGVTQFPSHSVIEKGQTVTLRCDPISGHDNLYWYRRVMGKEIKFLLHFVKESKQDESGMPNNRFLAERTGGTYSTLKVQPAELEDSGVYFCASSQFYRSYEQYFGPGTRLTVT.

The table lists this clonotype with many counts. The gene calls are TRBV4-2 and TRBJ1-1; D is ambiguous. CDR3 size: 14 residues. Trimming took off 1 base at V and 5 bases at J, with 11 bases between the two ends. Germline lookup yields CDR1 LGHNA and CDR2 YNFKEQ. The CDR3 loop reads CASSQGAGGTEAFF. CDR3 nucleotides: TGTGCCAGCAGCCAAGGGGCAGGTGGGACTGAAGCTTTCTTT.

This clonotype has a count of ten or more. The J gene is TRBJ2-5, the V gene TRBV29-1; no clear D gene. Germline V gene data show CDR1 as SQVTM and CDR2 as ANQGSEA. Trimming took off 3 bases at V and 4 bases at J, with 12 bases between the two ends. There are 13 residues in the CDR3. The CDR3: CSVDSPNLETQYF. CDR3 DNA sequence: TGCAGCGTTGACAGCCCCAATCTAGAGACCCAGTACTTC.

This clonotype was seen ten or more times. This sequence joins TRBV29-1 and TRBJ1-2, with a tentative D call TRBD1 (6 bases). V shed 5 bases and J shed 4 bases, with 17 bases lying between them. Germline CDR1 is SQVTM and CDR2 is ANQGSEA. The CDR3 contains 14 residues. CDR3: CSVSGAGEVYGYTF. DNA of the CDR3: TGCAGCGTTTCGGGGGCAGGGGAGGTCTATGGCTACACCTTC.

This clonotype was seen a handful of times. This chain joins TRBV3-1 and TRBJ1-1; 9 positions match TRBD1. The CDR3 consists of 16 residues. With 2 bases clipped from V and 0 bases from J, the junction kept 4 bases outside the gene matches. The germline V gene encodes CDR1 LGHDT and CDR2 YNNKEL (reference sequence). CDR3 protein: CASSQSRTGVNTEAFF. CDR3 nucleotide sequence: TGTGCCAGCAGCCAATCAAGGACAGGGGTGAACACTGAAGCTTTCTTT.

This clonotype was recorded a few times. The DNA of the CDR3 is TGTGCCAGCGGGGGACTAGCGGGCTACTACAATGAGCAGTTCTTC. Protein product: CASGGLAGYYNEQFF. The V call is TRBV27, the J call TRBJ2-1; 12 bases agree with TRBD2. This CDR3 region has 15 residues. V shed 8 bases and J 3 bases; nucleotides not matched to a gene: 5. Germline V gives CDR1 MNHEY, CDR2 SMNVEV (reference sequence).

This clonotype was counted a single time. This chain uses TRBV12-3 or TRBV12-4 with TRBJ2-1; 8 bases match TRBD2. The CDR3 runs to 15 residues. With 3 bases clipped from V and 3 bases from J, the junction kept 4 bases outside the gene matches. CDR3 region: CASSFSGVGYNEQFF. CDR3 DNA sequence: TGTGCCAGCAGTTTTAGCGGGGTGGGCTACAATGAGCAGTTCTTC.